The clone carrying this TCR beta chain was seen a single time. The germline CDR1 and CDR2 sequences are SGHVS and FQNEAQ. V shed 4 bases and J shed 4 bases, with 10 bases lying between them. The CDR3 consists of 13 residues. The data were taken from a study of blood T cell repertoires in COVID-19. Study in general: Donors in the United States, Italy and Spain gave samples during acute or convalescent COVID-19. PBMCs, B-cell-depleted T cells, or T cells were the source of the cDNA or gDNA that made up the material.

Original processing methods: Reference gene primers were amplified, and this amplification served to estimate nucleated cell counts. Assay: immunoSEQ multiplex PCR; the TCRdb copy retains only in-frame clones and omits some. The V and J calls and clone size were taken over from that table, and D and trimming were inferred from the DNA. The data hold over 15,000 clones, with approximately 85% observed a single time. The chain combines TRBV7-8 with TRBJ1-1, with a possible D match to TRBD1 (6 bases). This receptor was identified in a man aged 40-49 years with active or convalescent COVID-19. Specimen: peripheral blood. Written as DNA, the CDR3 is TGTGCCAGCAGCTCTGGACAGACCACTGAAGCTTTCTTT. Translating it yields CASSSGQTTEAFF.